A selection of T cell receptor beta chains follows, all from one sample in a study of T cell repertoires in cytomegalovirus infection. TCRdb processed the reads anew with MiXCR; each CDR3 protein has one entry. This table holds 400,000 to 600,000 distinct CDR3 sequences, about 42% found once. Antigen specificity for these receptors is unknown. The starting material was cultured PBMCs, obtained from culture after CMV antigen stimulation. The receptors shown here come from a human donor in good health (CMV status not recorded). Some clones in this sample may be carry-over from other donors' samples. Each CDR3 is given with its conserved first and last residue. The D gene is left open where the match is weak. Clone sizes are given selectively: once, few, many, or a class where the clone is expanded.

v_gene	abundance	d_gene	j_gene	CDR3nt	CDR3aa
TRBV7-2	few	.	TRBJ2-3	TGTGCCAGCAGCTTAGTCAGGAGTGATACGCAGTATTTT	CASSLVRSDTQYF
TRBV20-1	few	.	TRBJ1-1	TGCAGTGCTATCAGGGGACTTAACACTGAAGCTTTCTTT	CSAIRGLNTEAFF
TRBV12-3/TRBV12-4	few	.	TRBJ2-5	TGTGCCAGCAGTTTAGGGCCCGCAGGAGAGACCCAGTACTTC	CASSLGPAGETQYF
TRBV5-5	few	.	TRBJ2-5	TGTGCCAGCAGCTTCAGCACCAGAGGTCCCCAGTACTTC	CASSFSTRGPQYF
TRBV4-2	.	TRBD2	TRBJ2-7	TGTGCCAGCAGCCAAGAAGCGGGGGATTTAGCCTACGAGCAGTACTTC	CASSQEAGDLAYEQYF
TRBV7-2	many	.	TRBJ2-3	TGTGCCAGCAGCTTGGGTACATCAGATACGCAGTATTTT	CASSLGTSDTQYF
TRBV18	.	.	TRBJ1-5	TGTGCCAGCTCTAGGTGGAATCAGCCCCAGCATTTT	CASSRWNQPQHF
TRBV6-8	few	.	TRBJ1-1	TGTGCCAGCAGTCGGACGGGGGAAACTGAAGCTTTCTTT	CASSRTGETEAFF
TRBV6-2/TRBV6-3	.	.	TRBJ2-3	TGTGCCAGCAGTTTCCACCCGGCGGCAAGTGGAGATACGCAGTATTTT	CASSFHPAASGDTQYF
TRBV7-8	few	.	TRBJ2-1	TGTGCCAGCAGCACAGGACCCTTCTACAATGAGCAGTTCTTC	CASSTGPFYNEQFF
TRBV5-1	.	TRBD1	TRBJ2-7	TGCGCCAGCAGCGCAACAGGGGGCGTTGAGCAGTACTTC	CASSATGGVEQYF
TRBV20-1	.	.	TRBJ1-4	TGCAGTGCTAGGAGTCTCCAAGGGAAACTGTTTTTT	CSARSLQGKLFF
TRBV18	.	TRBD1	TRBJ2-6	TGTGCCAGCTCACCACCGGCGGCGCTTGGACAGGTGATCTCTGGGGCCAACGTCCTGACTTTC	CASSPPAALGQVISGANVLTF
TRBV7-8	.	.	TRBJ1-4	TGTGCCAGCAGCTTACGGCCAGGGGTTCTTGAAAAACTGTTTTTT	CASSLRPGVLEKLFF
TRBV7-2	few	.	TRBJ1-1	TGTGCCAGCAGCTTTGGGACATCCGGAGTAAAAGCTTTCTTT	CASSFGTSGVKAFF
TRBV7-6	.	.	TRBJ2-5	TGTGCCAGCAGCCATACCTTGGGGCGGGGACTCGAGACCCAGTACTTC	CASSHTLGRGLETQYF
TRBV7-2	.	TRBD2	TRBJ2-7	TGTGCCAGCAGCTTTGGCGGGAGTAAGTCCTACGAGCAGTACTTC	CASSFGGSKSYEQYF
TRBV4-1	few	TRBD1	TRBJ2-7	TGCGCCAGCAGCCAGCTCGACAGGGCCACCTACGAGCAGTACTTC	CASSQLDRATYEQYF
TRBV18	once	.	TRBJ2-5	TGTGCCAGCTCACCCCAAGTCGCAGAGGAGACCCAGTACTTC	CASSPQVAEETQYF
TRBV4-1	.	TRBD2	TRBJ2-5	TGCGCCAGCAGCCAGCGATGGTCTAGCGGTGTTTTCCAAGAGACCCAGTACTTC	CASSQRWSSGVFQETQYF
TRBV7-8	few	TRBD1	TRBJ2-3	TGTGCCAGCAGCTTAAGAGGGGGCTCATCAGATACGCAGTATTTT	CASSLRGGSSDTQYF
TRBV7-2	few	.	TRBJ2-1	TGTGCCAGCAGCTTATCACTAGTCAACTACAATGAGCAGTTCTTC	CASSLSLVNYNEQFF
TRBV18	once	TRBD2	TRBJ2-1	TGTGCCAGCTCACGCACTACCGGGACTAGCGGGAGCTATGAGCAGTTCTTC	CASSRTTGTSGSYEQFF
TRBV6-1	.	TRBD2	TRBJ2-3	TGTGCCAGCAGCGGACTAGCGGGAACGGATACGAATTTAGATACGCAGTATTTT	CASSGLAGTDTNLDTQYF
TRBV30	.	.	TRBJ2-2	TGTGCCTGGAGTGTACGACTGGGGGCGGGGGAGCTGTTTTTT	CAWSVRLGAGELFF
TRBV7-9	.	.	TRBJ1-1	TGTGCCAGCAGCTCTCTCTCAGGAGGGAGGGAGGAAGCTTTCTTT	CASSSLSGGREEAFF
TRBV7-8	many	TRBD2	TRBJ2-7	TGTGCCAGCAGCCCCAAGAAGCGGGAGGCCACCTACGAGCAGTACTTC	CASSPKKREATYEQYF